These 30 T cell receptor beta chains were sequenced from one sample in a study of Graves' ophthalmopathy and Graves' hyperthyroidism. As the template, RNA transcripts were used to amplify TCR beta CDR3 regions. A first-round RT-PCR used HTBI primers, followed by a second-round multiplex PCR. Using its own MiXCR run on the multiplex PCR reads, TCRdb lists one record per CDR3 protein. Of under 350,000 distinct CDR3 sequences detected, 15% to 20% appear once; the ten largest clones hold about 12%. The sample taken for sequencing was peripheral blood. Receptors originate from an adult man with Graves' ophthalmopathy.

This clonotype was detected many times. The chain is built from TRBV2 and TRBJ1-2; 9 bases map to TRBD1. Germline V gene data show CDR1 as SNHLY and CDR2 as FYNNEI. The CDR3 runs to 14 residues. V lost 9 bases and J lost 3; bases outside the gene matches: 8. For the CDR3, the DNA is TGTGCCAGGGGAACAGGGGGCCTGGACTATGGCTACACCTTC. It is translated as CARGTGGLDYGYTF.

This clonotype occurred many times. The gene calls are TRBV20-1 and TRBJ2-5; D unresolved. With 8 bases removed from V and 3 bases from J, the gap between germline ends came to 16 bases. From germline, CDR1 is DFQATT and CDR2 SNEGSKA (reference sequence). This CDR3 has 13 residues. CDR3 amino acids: CSLLHESKETQYF. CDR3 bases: TGCAGTCTACTTCACGAGTCTAAAGAGACCCAGTACTTC.

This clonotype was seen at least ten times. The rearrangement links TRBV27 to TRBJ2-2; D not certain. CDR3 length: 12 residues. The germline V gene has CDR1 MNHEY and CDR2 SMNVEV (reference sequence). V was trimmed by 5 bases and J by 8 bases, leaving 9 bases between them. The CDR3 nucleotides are TGTGCCAGCAGTCACAAAGTGGGGGAGCTGTTTTTT. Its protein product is CASSHKVGELFF.

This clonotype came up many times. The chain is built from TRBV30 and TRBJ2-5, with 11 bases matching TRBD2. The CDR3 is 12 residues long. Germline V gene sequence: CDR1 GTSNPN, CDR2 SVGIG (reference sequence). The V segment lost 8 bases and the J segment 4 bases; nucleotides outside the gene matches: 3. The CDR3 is CAAGTSGETQYF. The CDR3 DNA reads TGTGCCGCCGGGACTAGCGGAGAGACCCAGTACTTC.

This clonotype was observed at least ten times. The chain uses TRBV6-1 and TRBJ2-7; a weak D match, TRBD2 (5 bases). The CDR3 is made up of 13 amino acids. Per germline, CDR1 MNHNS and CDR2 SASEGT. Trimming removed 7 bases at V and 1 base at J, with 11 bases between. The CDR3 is CASTLGSSYEQYF. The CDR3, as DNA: TGTGCCAGCACTCTTGGGAGTTCCTACGAGCAGTACTTC.

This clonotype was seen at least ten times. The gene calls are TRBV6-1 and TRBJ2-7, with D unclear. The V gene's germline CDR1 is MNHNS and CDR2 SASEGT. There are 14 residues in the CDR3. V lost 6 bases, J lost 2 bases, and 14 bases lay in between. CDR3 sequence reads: CASRGFRSPYEQYF. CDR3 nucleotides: TGTGCCAGCAGGGGGTTTCGGAGCCCCTACGAGCAGTACTTC.

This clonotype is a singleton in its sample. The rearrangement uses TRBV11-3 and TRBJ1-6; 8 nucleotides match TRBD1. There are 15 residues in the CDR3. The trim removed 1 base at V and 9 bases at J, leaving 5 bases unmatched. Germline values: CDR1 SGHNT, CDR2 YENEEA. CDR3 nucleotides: TGTGCCAGCAGCTTAGTGGACAGGGCCAGTTCACCCCTCCACTTT. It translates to CASSLVDRASSPLHF.

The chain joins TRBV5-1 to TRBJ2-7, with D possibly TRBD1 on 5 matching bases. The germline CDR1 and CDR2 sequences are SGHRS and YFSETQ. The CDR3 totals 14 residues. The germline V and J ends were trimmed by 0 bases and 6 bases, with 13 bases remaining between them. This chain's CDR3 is CASSLAVRGSEQYF. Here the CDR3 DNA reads TGCGCCAGCAGCTTGGCGGTAAGGGGAAGCGAGCAGTACTTC.

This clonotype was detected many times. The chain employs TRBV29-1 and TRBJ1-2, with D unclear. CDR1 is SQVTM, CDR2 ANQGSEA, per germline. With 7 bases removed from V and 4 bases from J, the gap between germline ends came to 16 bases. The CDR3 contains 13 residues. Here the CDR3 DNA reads TGCAGCGCAAGACTCTTAAAGGGCTATGGCTACACCTTC. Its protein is CSARLLKGYGYTF.

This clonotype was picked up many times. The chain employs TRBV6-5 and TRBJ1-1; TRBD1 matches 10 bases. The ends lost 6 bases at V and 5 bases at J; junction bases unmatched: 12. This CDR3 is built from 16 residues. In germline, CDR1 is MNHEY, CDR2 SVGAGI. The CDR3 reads CASRPDPGQGWTEAFF. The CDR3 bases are TGTGCCAGCAGACCCGATCCGGGACAGGGGTGGACTGAAGCTTTCTTT.

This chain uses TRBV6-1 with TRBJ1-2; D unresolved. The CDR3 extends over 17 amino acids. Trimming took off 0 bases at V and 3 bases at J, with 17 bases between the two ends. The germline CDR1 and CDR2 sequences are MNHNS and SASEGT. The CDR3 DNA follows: TGTGCCAGCAGTGAAGCGACGACCCAACGGACGTACTATGGCTACACCTTC. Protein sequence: CASSEATTQRTYYGYTF.

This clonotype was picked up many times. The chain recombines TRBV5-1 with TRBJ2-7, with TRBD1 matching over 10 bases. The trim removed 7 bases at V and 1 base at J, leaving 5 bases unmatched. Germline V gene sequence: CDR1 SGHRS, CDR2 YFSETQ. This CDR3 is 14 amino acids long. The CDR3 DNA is TGCGCCAGCCTCGGACAGGGGGTATCCTACGAGCAGTACTTC. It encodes CASLGQGVSYEQYF.

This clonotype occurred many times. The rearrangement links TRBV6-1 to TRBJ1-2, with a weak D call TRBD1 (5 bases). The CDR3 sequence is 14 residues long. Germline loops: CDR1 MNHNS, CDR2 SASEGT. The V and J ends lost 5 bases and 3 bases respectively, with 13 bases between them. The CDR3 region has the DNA TGTGCCAGCAGTAGAACCCGGGACCACTATGGCTACACCTTC. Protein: CASSRTRDHYGYTF.

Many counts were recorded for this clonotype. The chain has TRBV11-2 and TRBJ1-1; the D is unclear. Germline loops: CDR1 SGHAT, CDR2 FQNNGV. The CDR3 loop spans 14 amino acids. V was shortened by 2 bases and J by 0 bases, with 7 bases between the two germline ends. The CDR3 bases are TGTGCCAGCAGCTTACAGAATATGAACACTGAAGCTTTCTTT. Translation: CASSLQNMNTEAFF.

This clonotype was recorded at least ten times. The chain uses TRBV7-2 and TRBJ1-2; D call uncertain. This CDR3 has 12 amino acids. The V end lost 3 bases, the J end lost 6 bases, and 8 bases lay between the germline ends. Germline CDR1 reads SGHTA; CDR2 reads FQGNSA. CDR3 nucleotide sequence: TGTGCCAGCAGCTTTAGTGCCCATGGCTACACCTTC. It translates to CASSFSAHGYTF.

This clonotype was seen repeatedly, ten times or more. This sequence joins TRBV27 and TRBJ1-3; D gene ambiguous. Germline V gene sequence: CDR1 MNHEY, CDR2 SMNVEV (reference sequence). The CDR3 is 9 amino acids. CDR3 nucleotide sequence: TGTTCTCTCGGAAACACCATATATTTT. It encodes CSLGNTIYF.

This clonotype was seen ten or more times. The CDR3 sequence is CSARDVDEYEQYF. The CDR3 nucleotides read TGCAGTGCTAGAGATGTGGACGAATACGAGCAGTACTTC. V usage is TRBV20-1 and J usage is TRBJ2-7; D call uncertain. The CDR3 contains 13 residues. Trimming shortened V by 0 bases and J by 4 bases, and 10 bases separated the two germline ends. Germline CDR1 reads DFQATT; CDR2 reads SNEGSKA (reference sequence).

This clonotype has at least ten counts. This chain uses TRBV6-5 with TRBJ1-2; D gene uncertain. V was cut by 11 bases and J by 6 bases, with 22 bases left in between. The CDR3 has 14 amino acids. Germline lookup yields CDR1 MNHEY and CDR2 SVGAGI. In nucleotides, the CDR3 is TGTGCCTGCGCCTTAGACGGAGGTTTTGATGGCTACACCTTC. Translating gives CACALDGGFDGYTF.

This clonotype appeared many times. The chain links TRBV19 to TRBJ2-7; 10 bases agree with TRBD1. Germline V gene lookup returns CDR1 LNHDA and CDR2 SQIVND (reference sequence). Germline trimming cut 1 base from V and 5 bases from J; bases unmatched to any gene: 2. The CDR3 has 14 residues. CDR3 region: CASSIVGQGDEQYF. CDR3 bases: TGTGCCAGTAGTATAGTCGGACAGGGGGACGAGCAGTACTTC.

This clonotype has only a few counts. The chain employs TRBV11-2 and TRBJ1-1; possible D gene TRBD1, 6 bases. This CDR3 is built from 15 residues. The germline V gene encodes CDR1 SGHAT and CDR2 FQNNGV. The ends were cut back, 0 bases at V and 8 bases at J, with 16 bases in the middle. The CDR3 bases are TGTGCCAGCAGCTTAGAACCATCGGGGGCGGCGGAAGCTTTCTTT. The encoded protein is CASSLEPSGAAEAFF.

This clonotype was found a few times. CDR3 sequence: CSVDPGQGGPDGELFF. CDR3 nucleotides: TGCAGCGTGGATCCGGGACAGGGGGGGCCCGACGGGGAGCTGTTTTTT. The chain couples TRBV29-1 to TRBJ2-2; 11 nucleotides line up with TRBD1. This CDR3 is built from 16 residues. The germline CDR1 and CDR2 sequences are SQVTM and ANQGSEA. V shed 6 bases and J 7 bases; nucleotides not matched to a gene: 13.

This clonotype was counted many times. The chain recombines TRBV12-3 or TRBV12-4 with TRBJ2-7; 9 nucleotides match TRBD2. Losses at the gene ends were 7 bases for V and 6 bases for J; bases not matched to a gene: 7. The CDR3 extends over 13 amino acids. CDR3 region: CASMLSGRFEQYF. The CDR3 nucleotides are TGTGCCAGCATGCTTAGCGGGAGATTCGAGCAGTACTTC.

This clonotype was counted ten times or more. CDR3 DNA: TGCAGCGTTGAAGTCGGGGGGTCTGGAAACACCATATATTTT. This translates into CSVEVGGSGNTIYF. The chain carries TRBV29-1 and TRBJ1-3, with D perhaps TRBD1 (5 bases). Trimming shortened V by 1 base and J by 1 base, and 8 bases separated the two germline ends. The CDR3 contains 14 residues. The germline V gene has CDR1 SQVTM and CDR2 ANQGSEA.

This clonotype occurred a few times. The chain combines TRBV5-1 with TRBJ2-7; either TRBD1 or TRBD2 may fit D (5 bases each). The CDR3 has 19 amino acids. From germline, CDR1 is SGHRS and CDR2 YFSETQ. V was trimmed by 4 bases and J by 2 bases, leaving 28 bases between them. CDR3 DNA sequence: TGCGCCAGCAGCATAATAACCCCGGCGGACAATGGGGACCCCTACGAGCAGTACTTC. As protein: CASSIITPADNGDPYEQYF.

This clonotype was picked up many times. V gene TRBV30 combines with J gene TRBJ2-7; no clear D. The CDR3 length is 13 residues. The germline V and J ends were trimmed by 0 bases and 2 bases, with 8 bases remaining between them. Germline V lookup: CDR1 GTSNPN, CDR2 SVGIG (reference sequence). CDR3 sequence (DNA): TGTGCCTGGAGTGTGGCCCTTCCCTACGAGCAGTACTTC. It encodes CAWSVALPYEQYF.

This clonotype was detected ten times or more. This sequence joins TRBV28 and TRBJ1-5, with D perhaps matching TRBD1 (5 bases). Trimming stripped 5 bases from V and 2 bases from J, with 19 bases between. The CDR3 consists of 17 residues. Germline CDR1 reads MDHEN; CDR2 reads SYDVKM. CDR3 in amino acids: CASSTPLGVWGNQPQHF. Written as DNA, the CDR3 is TGTGCCAGCAGTACCCCTCTGGGGGTATGGGGCAATCAGCCCCAGCATTTT.

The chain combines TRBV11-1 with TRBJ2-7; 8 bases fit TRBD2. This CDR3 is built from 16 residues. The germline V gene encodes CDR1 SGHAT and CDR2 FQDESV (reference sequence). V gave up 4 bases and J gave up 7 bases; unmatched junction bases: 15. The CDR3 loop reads CASSSLDAGGPIEQYF. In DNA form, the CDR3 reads TGTGCCAGCAGCTCCCTCGATGCGGGAGGCCCGATTGAGCAGTACTTC.

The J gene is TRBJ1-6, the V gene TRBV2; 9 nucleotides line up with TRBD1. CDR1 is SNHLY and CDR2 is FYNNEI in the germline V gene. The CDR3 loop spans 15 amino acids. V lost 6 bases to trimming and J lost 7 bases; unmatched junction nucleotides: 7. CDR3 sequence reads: CASSQGQGRNSPLHF. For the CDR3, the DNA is TGTGCCAGCAGCCAAGGACAGGGGAGGAATTCACCCCTCCACTTT. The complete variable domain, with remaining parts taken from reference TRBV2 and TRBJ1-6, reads EPEVTQTPSHQVTQMGQEVILRCVPISNHLYFYWYRQILGQKVEFLVSFYNNEISEKSEIFDDQFSVERPDGSNFTLKIRSTKLEDSAMYFCASSQGQGRNSPLHFGNGTRLTVT.

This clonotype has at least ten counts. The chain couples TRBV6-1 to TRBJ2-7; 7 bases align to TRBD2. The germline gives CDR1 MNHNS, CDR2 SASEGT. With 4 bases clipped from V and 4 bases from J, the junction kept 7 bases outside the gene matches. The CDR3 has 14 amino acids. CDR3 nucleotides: TGTGCCAGCAGTGGGGGACTAAGTCGATACGAGCAGTACTTC. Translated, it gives CASSGGLSRYEQYF.

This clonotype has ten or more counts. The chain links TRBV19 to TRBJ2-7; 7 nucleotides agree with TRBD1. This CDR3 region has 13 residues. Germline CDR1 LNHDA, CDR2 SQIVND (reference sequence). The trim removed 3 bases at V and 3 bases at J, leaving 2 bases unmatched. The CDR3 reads CASSMDRYYEQYF. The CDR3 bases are TGTGCCAGTAGTATGGACAGGTACTACGAGCAGTACTTC. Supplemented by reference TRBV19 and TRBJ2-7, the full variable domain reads DGGITQSPKYLFRKEGQNVTLSCEQNLNHDAMYWYRQDPGQGLRLIYYSQIVNDFQKGDIAEGYSVSREKKESFPLTVTSAQKNPTAFYLCASSMDRYYEQYFGPGTRLTVT.